This T cell receptor beta chain was observed in a study of T cell responses to AZD1222 COVID-19 vaccine. The table came from immunoSEQ multiplex PCR; TCRdb's copy has only in-frame clones and leaves some out. The table shows about 100,000 clones, with approximately 90% occurring only once. CDR1 is LNHDA and CDR2 is SQIVND in the germline V gene (reference sequence). V dropped 6 bases and J dropped 2; count of bases not matched to a gene: 7. The CDR3 has 16 amino acids. V usage is TRBV19 and J usage is TRBJ2-1, with 10 bases fitting TRBD2. The TCR was taken from an adult in good health. This specimen was peripheral blood, taken on day 0 of AZD1222 vaccination. The CDR3 here is CASSSLAGAPYNEQFF. In nucleotides, the CDR3 is TGTGCCAGTAGCAGTCTAGCGGGGGCACCCTACAATGAGCAGTTCTTC.